The source of this T cell receptor (beta chain) is a study of T cell responses to AZD1222 COVID-19 vaccine. General study results and limits: Donors in the cohort were predominantly white British and more often female, and clonal diversity was possibly underestimated.

In the case of this clone: Its antigen is as yet unknown.

Sequencing was performed with immunoSEQ multiplex PCR; in TCRdb, only in-frame clones are kept and a portion is missing. In the table there are roughly 160,000 clones, 88% of which are singletons. Trimming stripped 3 bases from V and 10 bases from J, with 10 bases between. The CDR3 is 12 residues long. From germline, CDR1 is LGHDT and CDR2 YNNKEL (reference sequence). Sequences were derived from peripheral blood, sampled 28 days after the second AZD1222 dose. The chain has TRBV3-1 (or the pseudogene TRBV3-2) and TRBJ2-1, with D tentatively TRBD1 (6 bases). The clonotype comes from an adult who received the AZD1222 COVID-19 vaccine. The CDR3 DNA follows: TGTGCCAGCAGCCAGCTTGACAGGGAGCAGTTCTTC. The encoded protein is CASSQLDREQFF.